Listed below are T cell receptor beta chains from one sample, sequenced in a study of blood T cell repertoires in COVID-19. Generated by immunoSEQ multiplex PCR, the TCRdb table keeps only in-frame clones and is missing some. The table shows some 150,000 clones, with roughly 85% occurring only once. The sequenced material came from peripheral blood. These receptors all come from a human donor with acute or convalescent COVID-19. The donor label of this sample is uncertain. Both conserved end residues are part of each CDR3. D genes are given only for firm matches. The size field is filled for only some rows; it gives once, few, many or a size class.

CDR3aa	CDR3nt	abundance	d_gene	j_gene	v_gene
CASSPQGANVLTF	TGTGCCAGTAGTCCACAGGGGGCCAACGTCCTGACTTTC	-	-	TRBJ2-6	TRBV19
CASSFQGGGFNTEAFF	TGTGCCAGCTCATTTCAGGGCGGGGGTTTTAACACTGAAGCTTTCTTT	-	-	TRBJ1-1	TRBV18
CASSRWTSGGPDTQYF	TGTGCCAGCTCACGGTGGACTAGCGGGGGGCCAGATACGCAGTATTTT	-	TRBD2	TRBJ2-3	TRBV18
CASSQDQGQGYNEQFF	TGTGCCAGCAGCCAAGATCAGGGACAAGGCTACAATGAGCAGTTCTTC	-	-	TRBJ2-1	TRBV3-1/TRBV3-2
CASSTSTGRTGELFF	TGTGCCAGCAGCACCTCGACAGGGAGGACCGGGGAGCTGTTTTTT	once	-	TRBJ2-2	TRBV5-6
CASSTDRVNQPQHF	TGTGCCAGCAGCACGGACAGGGTCAATCAGCCCCAGCATTTT	-	TRBD1	TRBJ1-5	TRBV7-9
CASSELAGTDTQYF	TGTGCCAGTAGTGAGCTAGCGGGGACAGATACGCAGTATTTT	once	TRBD2	TRBJ2-3	TRBV19
CASSSDRGARTEAFF	TGTGCCAGCAGCTCGGACAGGGGGGCTCGGACTGAAGCTTTCTTT	once	TRBD1	TRBJ1-1	TRBV5-4
CASSKGVGNSPLHF	TGTGCCAGCAGCAAGGGGGTTGGCAATTCACCCCTCCACTTT	-	-	TRBJ1-6	TRBV6-5
CASSPQGAGEQYF	TGCGCCAGCAGCCCTCAGGGGGCTGGGGAGCAGTACTTC	-	TRBD1	TRBJ2-7	TRBV4-1
CSAPRPRRGNQPQHF	TGCAGCGCTCCGAGGCCTCGGCGGGGCAATCAGCCCCAGCATTTT	-	-	TRBJ1-5	TRBV29-1
CSVGLAGARDTQYF	TGCAGCGTCGGACTAGCGGGAGCTCGAGATACGCAGTATTTT	-	TRBD2	TRBJ2-3	TRBV29-1
CASRGTRGASGNTIYF	TGTGCCAGCAGGGGTACCAGGGGTGCCTCGGGAAACACCATATATTTT	-	-	TRBJ1-3	TRBV6-6
CASTRNSYNEQFF	TGTGCCAGCACCCGTAACTCCTACAATGAGCAGTTCTTC	-	-	TRBJ2-1	TRBV27
CASSLGTGDGNTIYF	TGTGCCAGCAGCCTAGGGACAGGGGATGGAAACACCATATATTTT	-	TRBD1	TRBJ1-3	TRBV9
CAWTDREAVGELFF	TGTGCCTGGACTGACAGGGAGGCAGTCGGGGAGCTGTTTTTT	-	-	TRBJ2-2	TRBV30
CASSTDGTVYSNQPQHF	TGTGCCAGTAGTACAGACGGGACAGTTTATAGCAATCAGCCCCAGCATTTT	-	TRBD1	TRBJ1-5	TRBV19
CASSLNTGYGYTF	TGTGCCAGCAGCTTGAATACAGGCTATGGCTACACCTTC	-	-	TRBJ1-2	TRBV7-9
CASSPPGTGWSPLHF	TGTGCCAGCAGTCCTCCCGGGACAGGGTGGTCACCCCTCCACTTT	-	TRBD1	TRBJ1-6	TRBV6-5
CASRNRGRGVTEAFF	TGTGCCAGCAGGAACAGGGGGCGCGGCGTCACTGAAGCTTTCTTT	-	TRBD1	TRBJ1-1	TRBV5-4
CARSLKVRSSYGYTF	TGTGCCAGAAGCTTGAAAGTCCGGTCGTCCTATGGCTACACCTTC	-	-	TRBJ1-2	TRBV5-3
CASSIAPGREYRQFF	TGTGCCAGTAGTATAGCCCCAGGGCGGGAGTATCGGCAGTTCTTC	-	TRBD2	TRBJ2-1	TRBV19
CASSAGRSSGRALGTDTQYF	TGTGCCAGCAGCGCCGGAAGGAGTAGCGGGAGGGCCTTGGGCACAGATACGCAGTATTTT	-	TRBD2	TRBJ2-3	TRBV5-4
CATRDRAGAMNTEAFF	TGTGCCACCCGGGACAGGGCTGGGGCCATGAACACTGAAGCTTTCTTT	-	TRBD1	TRBJ1-1	TRBV24-1
CASTTRDRVWGYTF	TGTGCCAGCACTACCCGGGACAGGGTTTGGGGCTACACCTTC	-	TRBD1	TRBJ1-2	TRBV6-5
CASYRTGGNEKLFF	TGTGCCTCCTACCGAACAGGGGGCAATGAAAAACTGTTTTTT	few	TRBD1	TRBJ1-4	TRBV19
CASSDFTGIYGYTF	TGTGCCAGCAGTGATTTTACAGGGATCTATGGCTACACCTTC	-	-	TRBJ1-2	TRBV6-1
CASSLLTGGGNQPQHF	TGTGCCAGCAGTTTACTGACAGGGGGCGGCAATCAGCCCCAGCATTTT	few	TRBD1	TRBJ1-5	TRBV27